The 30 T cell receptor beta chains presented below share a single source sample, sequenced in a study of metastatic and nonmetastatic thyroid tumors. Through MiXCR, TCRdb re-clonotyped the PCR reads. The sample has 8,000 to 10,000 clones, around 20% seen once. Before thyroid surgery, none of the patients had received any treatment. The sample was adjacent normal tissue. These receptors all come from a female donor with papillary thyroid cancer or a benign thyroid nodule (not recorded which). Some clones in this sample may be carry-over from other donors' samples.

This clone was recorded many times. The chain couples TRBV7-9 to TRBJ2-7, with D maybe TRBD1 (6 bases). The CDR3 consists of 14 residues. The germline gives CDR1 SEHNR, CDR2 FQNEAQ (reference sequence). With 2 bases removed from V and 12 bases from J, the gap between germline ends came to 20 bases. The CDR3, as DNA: TGTGCCAGCAGCTTAACGGTTCCGGGAACAGGGCCGTACTTC. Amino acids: CASSLTVPGTGPYF.

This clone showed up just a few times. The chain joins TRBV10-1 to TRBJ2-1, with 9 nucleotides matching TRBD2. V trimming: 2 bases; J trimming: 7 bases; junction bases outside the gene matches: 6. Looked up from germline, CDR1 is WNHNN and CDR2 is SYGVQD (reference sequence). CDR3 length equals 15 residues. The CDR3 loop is CASSEAGGLGNEQFF. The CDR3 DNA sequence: TGCGCCAGCAGTGAGGCGGGGGGGCTCGGAAATGAGCAGTTCTTC.

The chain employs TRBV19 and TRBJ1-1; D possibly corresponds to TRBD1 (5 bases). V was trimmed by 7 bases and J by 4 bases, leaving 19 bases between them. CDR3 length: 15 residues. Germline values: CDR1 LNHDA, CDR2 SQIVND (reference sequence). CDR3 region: CASMLGSFGGTEAFF. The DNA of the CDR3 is TGTGCCAGTATGTTGGGGTCCTTCGGGGGCACTGAAGCTTTCTTT.

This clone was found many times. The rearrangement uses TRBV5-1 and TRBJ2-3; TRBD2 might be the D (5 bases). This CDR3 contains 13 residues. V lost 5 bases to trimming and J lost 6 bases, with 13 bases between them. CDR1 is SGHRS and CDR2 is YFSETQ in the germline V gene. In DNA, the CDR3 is TGCGCCAGCAGGAGACTACCCCTGGATACGCAGTATTTT. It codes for CASRRLPLDTQYF.

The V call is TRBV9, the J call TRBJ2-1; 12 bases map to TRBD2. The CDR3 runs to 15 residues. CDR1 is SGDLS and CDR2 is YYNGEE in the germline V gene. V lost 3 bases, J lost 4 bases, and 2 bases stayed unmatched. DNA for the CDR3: TGTGCCAGCAGCGCTACTAGCGGGGGGTACAATGAGCAGTTCTTC. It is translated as CASSATSGGYNEQFF.

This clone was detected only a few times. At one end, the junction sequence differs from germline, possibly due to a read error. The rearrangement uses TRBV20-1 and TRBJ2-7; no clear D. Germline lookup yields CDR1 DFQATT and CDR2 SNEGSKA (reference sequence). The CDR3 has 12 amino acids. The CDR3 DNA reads TGCAGTGCTAAAGGAGATTCCTACGAGCGGTACTTC. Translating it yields CSAKGDSYERYF.

CDR3 loop: CASRPRWRGAGGHGYTF. CDR3 nucleotides: TGTGCCAGCAGACCCCGATGGAGGGGCGCGGGTGGCCATGGCTACACCTTC. The chain employs TRBV6-1 and TRBJ1-2; weak D call: TRBD1 (5 bases). The V end lost 6 bases, the J end lost 6 bases, and 26 bases lay between the germline ends. The CDR3 is made up of 17 amino acids. Germline loops: CDR1 MNHNS, CDR2 SASEGT.

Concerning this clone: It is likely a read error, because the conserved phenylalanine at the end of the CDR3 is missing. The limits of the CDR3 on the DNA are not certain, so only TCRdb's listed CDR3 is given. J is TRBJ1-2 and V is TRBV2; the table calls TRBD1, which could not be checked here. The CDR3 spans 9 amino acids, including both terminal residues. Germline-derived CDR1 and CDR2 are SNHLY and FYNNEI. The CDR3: CASSPRTGI.

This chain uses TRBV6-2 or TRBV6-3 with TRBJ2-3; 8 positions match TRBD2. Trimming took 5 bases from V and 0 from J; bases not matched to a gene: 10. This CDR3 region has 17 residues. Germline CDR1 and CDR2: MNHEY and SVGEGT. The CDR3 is CASSHTSGGLSTDTQYF. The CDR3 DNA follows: TGTGCCAGCAGTCACACATCGGGAGGGCTCAGCACAGATACGCAGTATTTT.

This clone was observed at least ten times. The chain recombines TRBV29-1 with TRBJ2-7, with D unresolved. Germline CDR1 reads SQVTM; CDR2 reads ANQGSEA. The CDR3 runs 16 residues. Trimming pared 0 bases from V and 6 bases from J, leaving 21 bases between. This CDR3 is CSVEDHRAGTLGEQYF. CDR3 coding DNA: TGCAGCGTTGAAGATCATCGGGCAGGAACTTTGGGCGAGCAGTACTTC.

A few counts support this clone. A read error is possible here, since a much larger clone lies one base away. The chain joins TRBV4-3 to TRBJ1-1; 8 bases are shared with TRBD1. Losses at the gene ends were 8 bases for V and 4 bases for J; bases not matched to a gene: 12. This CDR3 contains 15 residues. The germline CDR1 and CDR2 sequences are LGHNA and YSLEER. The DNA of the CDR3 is TGCGCCAGCGGCCGACTGGACAGGGAGGGCACTGAAGCTTTCTTT. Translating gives CASGRLDREGTEAFF.

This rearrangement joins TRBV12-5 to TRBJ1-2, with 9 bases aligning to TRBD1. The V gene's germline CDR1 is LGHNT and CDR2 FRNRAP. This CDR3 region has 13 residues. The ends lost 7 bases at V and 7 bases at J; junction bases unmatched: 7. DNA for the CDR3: TGTGCTAGTGCTTTAGGACAGGGGACTGGCTACACCTTC. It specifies CASALGQGTGYTF.

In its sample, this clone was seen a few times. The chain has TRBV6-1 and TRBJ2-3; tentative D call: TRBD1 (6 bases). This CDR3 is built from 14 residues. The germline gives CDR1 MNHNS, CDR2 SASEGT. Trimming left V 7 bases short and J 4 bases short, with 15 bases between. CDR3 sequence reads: CASTRAGEADTQYF. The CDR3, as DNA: TGTGCCAGCACCCGGGCAGGGGAAGCAGATACGCAGTATTTT.

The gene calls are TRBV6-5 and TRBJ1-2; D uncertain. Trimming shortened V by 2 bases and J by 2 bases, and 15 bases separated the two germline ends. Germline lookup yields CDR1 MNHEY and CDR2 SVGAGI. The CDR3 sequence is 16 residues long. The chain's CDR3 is CASSYGPKNTNYGYTF. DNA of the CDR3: TGTGCCAGCAGTTACGGACCGAAGAACACAAACTATGGCTACACCTTC.

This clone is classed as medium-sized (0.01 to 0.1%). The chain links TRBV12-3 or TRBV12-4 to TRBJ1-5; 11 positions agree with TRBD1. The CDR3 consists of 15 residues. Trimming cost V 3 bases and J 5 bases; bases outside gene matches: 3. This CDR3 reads CASSFWDRGDQPQHF. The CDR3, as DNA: TGTGCCAGCAGTTTTTGGGACAGGGGGGATCAGCCCCAGCATTTT.

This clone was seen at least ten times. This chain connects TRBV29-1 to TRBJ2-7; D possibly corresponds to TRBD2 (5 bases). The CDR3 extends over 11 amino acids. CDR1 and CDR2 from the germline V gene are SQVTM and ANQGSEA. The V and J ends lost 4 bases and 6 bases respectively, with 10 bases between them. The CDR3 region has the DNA TGCAGCGTTGTTACGGGGTCCGAGCAGTACTTC. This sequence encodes CSVVTGSEQYF.

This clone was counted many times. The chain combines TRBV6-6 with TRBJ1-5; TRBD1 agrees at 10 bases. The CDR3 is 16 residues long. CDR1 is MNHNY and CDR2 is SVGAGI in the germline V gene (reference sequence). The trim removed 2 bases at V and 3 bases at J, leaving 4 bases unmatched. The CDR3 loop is CASSYLDRGPNQPQHF. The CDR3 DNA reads TGTGCCAGCAGTTACCTTGACAGGGGGCCCAATCAGCCCCAGCATTTT.

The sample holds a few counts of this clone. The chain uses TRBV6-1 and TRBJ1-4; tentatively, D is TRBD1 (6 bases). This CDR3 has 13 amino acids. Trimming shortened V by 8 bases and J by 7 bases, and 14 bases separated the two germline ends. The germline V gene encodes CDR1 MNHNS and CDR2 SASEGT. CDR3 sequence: CASLSQGPEKLFF. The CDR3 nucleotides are TGTGCCAGCTTGTCCCAGGGGCCTGAAAAACTGTTTTTT.

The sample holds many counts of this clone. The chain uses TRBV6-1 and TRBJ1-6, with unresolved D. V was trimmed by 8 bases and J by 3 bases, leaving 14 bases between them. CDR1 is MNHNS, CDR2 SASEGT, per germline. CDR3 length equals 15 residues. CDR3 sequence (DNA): TGTGCCAGCGGCCTAGGCAGCCTCTATAATTCACCCCTCCACTTT. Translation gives CASGLGSLYNSPLHF.

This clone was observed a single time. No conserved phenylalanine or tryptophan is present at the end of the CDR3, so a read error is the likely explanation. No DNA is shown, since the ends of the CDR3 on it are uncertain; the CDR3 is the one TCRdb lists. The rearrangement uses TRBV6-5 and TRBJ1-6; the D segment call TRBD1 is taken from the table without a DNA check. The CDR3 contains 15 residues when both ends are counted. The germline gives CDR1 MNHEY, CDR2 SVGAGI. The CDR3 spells CARSTRSGGFSPLNL.

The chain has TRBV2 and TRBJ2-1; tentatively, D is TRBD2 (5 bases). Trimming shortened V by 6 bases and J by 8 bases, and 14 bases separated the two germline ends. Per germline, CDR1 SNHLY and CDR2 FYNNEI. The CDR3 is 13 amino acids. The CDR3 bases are TGTGCCAGCAGCTACTGGACTGGGGATGAGCAGTTCTTC. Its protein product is CASSYWTGDEQFF. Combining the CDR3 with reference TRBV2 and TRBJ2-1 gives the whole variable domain EPEVTQTPSHQVTQMGQEVILRCVPISNHLYFYWYRQILGQKVEFLVSFYNNEISEKSEIFDDQFSVERPDGSNFTLKIRSTKLEDSAMYFCASSYWTGDEQFFGPGTRLTVL.

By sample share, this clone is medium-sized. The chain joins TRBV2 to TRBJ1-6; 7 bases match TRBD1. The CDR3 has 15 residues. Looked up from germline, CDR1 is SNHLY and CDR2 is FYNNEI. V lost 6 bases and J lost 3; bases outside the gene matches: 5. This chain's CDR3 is CASRSTGNYNSPLHF. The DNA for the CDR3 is TGTGCCAGCAGGTCGACAGGGAACTATAATTCACCCCTCCACTTT.

Here the CDR3 reads CASSFHTTGNYGYTF. The CDR3 DNA is TGTGCCAGCAGTTTTCACACCACCGGGAACTATGGCTACACCTTC. The chain joins TRBV6-5 to TRBJ1-2; no clear D. V was clipped by 4 bases and J by 2 bases, with 14 bases between them. CDR3 length: 15 residues. Germline-derived CDR1 and CDR2 are MNHEY and SVGAGI.

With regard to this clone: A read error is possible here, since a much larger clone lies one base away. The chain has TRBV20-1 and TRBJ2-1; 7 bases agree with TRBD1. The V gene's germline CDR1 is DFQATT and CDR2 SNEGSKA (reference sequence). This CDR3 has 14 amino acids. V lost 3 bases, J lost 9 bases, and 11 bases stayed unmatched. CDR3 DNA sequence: TGCAGTGCTAGGAGACAGGGCATTGTAATTGAGCAGTTCTTC. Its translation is CSARRQGIVIEQFF.

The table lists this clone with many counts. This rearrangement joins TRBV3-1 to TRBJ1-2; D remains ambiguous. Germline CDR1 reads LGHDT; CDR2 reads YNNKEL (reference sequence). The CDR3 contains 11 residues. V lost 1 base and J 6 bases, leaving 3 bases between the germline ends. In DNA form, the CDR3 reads TGTGCCAGCAGCCAAGTGAATGGCTACACCTTC. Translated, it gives CASSQVNGYTF.

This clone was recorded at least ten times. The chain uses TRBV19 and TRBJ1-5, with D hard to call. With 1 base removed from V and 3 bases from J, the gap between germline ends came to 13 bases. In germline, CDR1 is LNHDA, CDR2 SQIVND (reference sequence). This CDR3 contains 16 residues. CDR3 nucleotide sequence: TGTGCCAGTAGTATAGGCGGGGTGGGTGACAATCAGCCCCAGCATTTT. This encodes CASSIGGVGDNQPQHF. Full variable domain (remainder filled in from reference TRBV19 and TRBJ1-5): DGGITQSPKYLFRKEGQNVTLSCEQNLNHDAMYWYRQDPGQGLRLIYYSQIVNDFQKGDIAEGYSVSREKKESFPLTVTSAQKNPTAFYLCASSIGGVGDNQPQHFGDGTRLSIL.

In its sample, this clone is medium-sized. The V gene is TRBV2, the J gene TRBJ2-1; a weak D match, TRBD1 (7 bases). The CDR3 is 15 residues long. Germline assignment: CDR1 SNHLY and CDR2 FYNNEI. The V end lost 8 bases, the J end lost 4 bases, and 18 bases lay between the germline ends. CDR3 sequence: CASSPEAGGYNEQFF. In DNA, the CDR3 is TGTGCCAGCTCCCCCGAGGCAGGGGGGTACAATGAGCAGTTCTTC.

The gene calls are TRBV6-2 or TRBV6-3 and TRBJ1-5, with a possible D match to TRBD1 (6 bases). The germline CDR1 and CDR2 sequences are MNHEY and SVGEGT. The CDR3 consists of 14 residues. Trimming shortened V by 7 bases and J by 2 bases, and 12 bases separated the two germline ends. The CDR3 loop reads CASTRGGGNQPQHF. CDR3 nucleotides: TGTGCCAGCACCAGGGGAGGGGGCAATCAGCCCCAGCATTTT.

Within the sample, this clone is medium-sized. The CDR3 coding sequence is TGCAGTGCTAGAATGGGGGGGATTGACTATAATTCACCCCTCCACTTT. Translation gives CSARMGGIDYNSPLHF. V gene TRBV20-1 combines with J gene TRBJ1-6; possibly TRBD1 for D (5 bases). The CDR3 consists of 16 residues. From germline, CDR1 is DFQATT and CDR2 SNEGSKA (reference sequence). V was trimmed by 2 bases and J by 3 bases, leaving 14 bases between them.

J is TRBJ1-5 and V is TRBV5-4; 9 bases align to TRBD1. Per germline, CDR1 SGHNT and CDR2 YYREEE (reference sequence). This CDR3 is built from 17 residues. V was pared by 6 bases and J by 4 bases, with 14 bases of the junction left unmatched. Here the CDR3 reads CASTYSDRTGANQPQHF. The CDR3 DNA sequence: TGTGCCAGCACCTACTCTGATAGGACAGGGGCAAATCAGCCCCAGCATTTT.